This TCR beta chain was profiled in a study of persistence of HIV-infected CD4 T cells. Notes on the study in general: Degenerate expanded CDR3beta sequences were enriched among CMV- and Gag-responding cells. Bulk TCR data could not be restricted to HIV-1-infected CMV-responding cells. Compared with CD3/CD28-stimulated cells, CMV- and Gag-responding cells showed lower TCRbeta richness.

The libraries were made with immunoSEQ version 4 in survey mode. TCRdb's table, derived via immunoSEQ multiplex PCR, lists solely in-frame clones and lacks some. Here the sample spans roughly 32,000 clones, approximately 85% being singletons. V lost 5 bases to trimming and J lost 1 base, with 8 bases between them. Per germline, CDR1 SGHNT and CDR2 YENEEA. The CDR3 totals 13 residues. About this clone itself: Its antigen remains unknown.

Cells were stimulated with CMV-infected fibroblast lysates at approximately 10 ug/mL. CD40L/CD69 double-negative CD45RO-high memory CD4+ T cells were collected. Donors had undetectable plasma HIV-1 RNA, under 50 copies/mL, for 4+ years. The clonotype comes from an adult man with HIV who was CMV-seropositive. Specimen: CD4+ T cells sorted from PBMCs after approximately 20-hour stimulation, collected from a patient who received antiretroviral therapy. The genes are TRBV11-3 and TRBJ1-1; no reliable D call. The CDR3 DNA is TGTGCCAGCAGCCTGACGGGGAACACTGAAGCTTTCTTT. The encoded protein is CASSLTGNTEAFF.